This T cell receptor beta chain is drawn from a study of cytomegalovirus exposure and HLA in healthy donors. Across the study: HLA-typed donors were the source of around 80 million unique TCRs, which an early data release held.

The study's findings and limits: A later examination showed that TCR association rates differed by HLA locus, with DRB1 most and HLA-C fewest. Investigators reported around 150 TCR beta chains as tied to cytomegalovirus. Prior analysis indicated that the majority of TCR beta V segments exhibited productivity approximately 87% or approximately 30% of the time.

With 5 bases clipped from V and 7 bases from J, the junction kept 9 bases outside the gene matches. Germline V gene data show CDR1 as SEHNR and CDR2 as FQNEAQ (reference sequence). CDR3 length equals 15 residues. Of note for this clone: The antigen remains undetermined.

13 Jbeta primers and 60 Vbeta primers were used for the PCR. Repertoires were generated with immunoSEQ multiplex PCR, while TCRdb's copy carries only in-frame clones and drops some. The sample yields about 100,000 clones, around 76% seen once. The sequence was obtained from a woman aged 60-75 years in good health and CMV-seropositive. The sample consisted of PBMCs. The chain carries TRBV7-9 and TRBJ2-1; 9 nucleotides line up with TRBD2. The CDR3 DNA reads TGTGCCAGCAGCGACGGCGGGAGGGCCGCGAATGAGCAGTTCTTC. It codes for CASSDGGRAANEQFF. Full variable domain (outside the CDR3, taken from reference TRBV7-9 and TRBJ2-1): DTGVSQNPRHKITKRGQNVTFRCDPISEHNRLYWYRQTLGQGPEFLTYFQNEAQLEKSRLLSDRFSAERPKGSFSTLEIQRTEQGDSAMYLCASSDGGRAANEQFFGPGTRLTVL.